The rows below give T cell receptor beta chains drawn from one sample of a study of blood T cell repertoires in COVID-19. Clones were sequenced by immunoSEQ multiplex PCR, and TCRdb holds only the in-frame ones, with some missing. The repertoire includes over 150,000 clones, 60% to 80% of them detected once, and 15% to 20% sits in the top ten. The sample comprised PBMCs or T cells enriched from blood (not recorded which). The receptors stem from a woman between 50 and 59 years old who had recovered from COVID-19. Both conserved end residues are part of each CDR3. D genes are given only for firm matches. Clone size is shown for a subset of rows, as once, few, many or a class of expanded clone.

TRBJ2-5	TRBV11-1	-	-	CASSSGFSAQYF	TGTGCCAGCAGCTCGGGGTTCTCCGCCCAGTACTTC
TRBJ1-3	TRBV29-1	-	-	CSVGDQVGNTIYF	TGCAGCGTCGGGGATCAGGTTGGAAACACCATATATTTT
TRBJ1-3	TRBV4-3	-	-	CASSQDMRAGSIGNTIYF	TGCGCCAGCAGCCAAGACATGAGGGCAGGTTCTATAGGAAACACCATATATTTT
TRBJ1-6	TRBV5-6	TRBD1	-	CASSPRRGNSPLHF	TGTGCCAGCAGCCCCCGCAGGGGGAATTCACCCCTCCACTTT
TRBJ1-4	TRBV19	TRBD1	-	CASSPNPTGYTNEKLFF	TGTGCCAGTAGTCCAAATCCGACAGGGTACACTAATGAAAAACTGTTTTTT
TRBJ1-6	TRBV27	TRBD1	-	CATSGDRAYNSPLHF	TGTGCCACCTCTGGGGACAGGGCGTATAATTCACCCCTCCACTTT
TRBJ2-1	TRBV2	TRBD2	-	CASSEDESGSSYNEQFF	TGTGCCAGCAGTGAAGACGAGAGCGGGAGCTCCTACAATGAGCAGTTCTTC
TRBJ1-2	TRBV28	TRBD1	-	CASSPGQGRHGYTF	TGTGCCAGCAGCCCAGGACAGGGGAGGCATGGCTACACCTTC
TRBJ2-6	TRBV15	-	-	CATSREADGANVLTF	TGTGCCACCAGCAGAGAAGCGGACGGGGCCAACGTCCTGACTTTC
TRBJ2-7	TRBV3-1/TRBV3-2	-	-	CASSSGPPGHGPYEQYF	TGTGCCAGCAGCTCCGGACCTCCGGGACATGGCCCCTACGAGCAGTACTTC
TRBJ2-5	TRBV27	TRBD1	-	CASSHKRTGPLQETQYF	TGTGCCAGCAGTCACAAGAGGACAGGGCCACTCCAAGAGACCCAGTACTTC
TRBJ1-5	TRBV5-1	TRBD1	-	CASSSTGGVDQPQHF	TGCGCCAGCAGCTCCACAGGGGGTGTAGATCAGCCCCAGCATTTT
TRBJ1-2	TRBV18	-	once	CASSPPAANHYGYTF	TGTGCCAGCTCACCACCGGCGGCGAATCACTATGGCTACACCTTC
TRBJ2-1	TRBV5-1	TRBD1	once	CASSSRGDSLYNEQFF	TGCGCCAGCAGCTCCCGTGGGGACAGCCTCTACAATGAGCAGTTCTTC
TRBJ1-5	TRBV28	-	-	CASRGYSGHGNQPQHF	TGTGCCAGCAGGGGTTACAGTGGTCACGGCAATCAGCCCCAGCATTTT
TRBJ1-5	TRBV12-3/TRBV12-4	-	-	CASSLDQNQPQHF	TGTGCCAGCAGTTTAGATCAGAATCAGCCCCAGCATTTT
TRBJ1-4	TRBV24-1	TRBD1	-	CATSDGGGSTNEKLFF	TGTGCCACCAGTGACGGAGGGGGCTCAACTAATGAAAAACTGTTTTTT
TRBJ2-7	TRBV28	-	few	CASSSIQTGSYEQYF	TGTGCCAGCAGTTCCATTCAGACAGGCTCCTACGAGCAGTACTTC
TRBJ1-1	TRBV28	-	few	CASSFPTRNTEAFF	TGTGCCAGCAGTTTCCCGACAAGAAACACTGAAGCTTTCTTT
TRBJ2-3	TRBV2	TRBD2	-	CASSASGSTDTQYF	TGTGCCAGCAGTGCTAGCGGGAGCACAGATACGCAGTATTTT
TRBJ1-2	TRBV29-1	-	-	CSAPGGSF	TGCAGCGCCCCGGGGGGGTCCTTC
TRBJ2-7	TRBV5-1	-	-	CASSQFKSGIPYEQYF	TGCGCCAGCAGCCAGTTCAAATCAGGGATACCCTACGAGCAGTACTTC
TRBJ2-7	TRBV12-3/TRBV12-4	TRBD2	-	CASSPTGGEQYF	TGTGCCAGCAGTCCCACGGGGGGGGAGCAGTACTTC
TRBJ2-4	TRBV6-1	-	-	CASSEVVGGSNIQYF	TGTGCCAGCAGTGAAGTCGTCGGAGGATCAAACATTCAGTACTTC
TRBJ1-5	TRBV12-3/TRBV12-4	-	few	CASKVADQPQHF	TGTGCCAGCAAGGTGGCGGATCAGCCCCAGCATTTT
TRBJ1-4	TRBV19	-	-	CASTGRQGNEKLFF	TGTGCCAGTACGGGGAGGCAGGGAAATGAAAAACTGTTTTTT
TRBJ1-1	TRBV5-1	-	-	CASSLERGDTEAFF	TGCGCCAGCAGCTTGGAACGGGGAGACACTGAAGCTTTCTTT
TRBJ2-7	TRBV5-1	-	-	CASSLDFYEQYF	TGCGCCAGCAGCTTGGACTTCTACGAGCAGTACTTC
TRBJ2-2	TRBV7-3	-	-	CASSLTREGTGELFF	TGTGCCAGCAGCTTAACGCGGGAAGGAACCGGGGAGCTGTTTTTT
TRBJ1-1	TRBV10-3	-	-	CAIRQGTEAFF	TGTGCCATCAGACAGGGCACTGAAGCTTTCTTT
TRBJ2-3	TRBV5-1	TRBD1	-	CASSLAQGAIDTQYF	TGCGCCAGCAGCTTGGCACAGGGGGCTATAGATACGCAGTATTTT
TRBJ2-2	TRBV14	-	many	CASKARGANTGELFF	TGTGCCAGCAAAGCCCGGGGAGCGAACACCGGGGAGCTGTTTTTT
TRBJ1-1	TRBV9	-	-	CASSVRSVNTEAFF	TGTGCCAGCAGCGTCCGGTCGGTGAACACTGAAGCTTTCTTT
TRBJ2-5	TRBV21-1	-	-	CASSKGGETQYF	TGTGCCAGCAGCAAGGGGGGAGAGACCCAGTACTTC
TRBJ2-7	TRBV3-1/TRBV3-2	TRBD2	-	CASSSLRGGEQYF	TGTGCCAGCAGCTCTCTTCGGGGGGGCGAGCAGTACTTC
TRBJ1-4	TRBV4-3	-	-	CASSQGGIWGELFF	TGCGCCAGCAGCCAAGGCGGGATCTGGGGAGAACTGTTTTTT
TRBJ1-4	TRBV6-2/TRBV6-3	-	-	CASSQANSEKLFF	TGTGCCAGCAGCCAAGCAAACAGCGAAAAACTGTTTTTT
TRBJ1-6	TRBV6-1	-	-	CASSEIGGSEALHF	TGTGCCAGCAGTGAAATTGGGGGGTCTGAGGCCCTCCACTTT
TRBJ1-2	TRBV28	-	-	CASSLSPPGAGYGYTF	TGTGCCAGCAGTTTATCGCCCCCAGGGGCTGGCTATGGCTACACCTTC
TRBJ2-5	TRBV9	TRBD1	-	CASSTGQGDQETQYF	TGTGCCAGCAGCACGGGACAGGGTGACCAAGAGACCCAGTACTTC
TRBJ2-7	TRBV4-3	-	-	CASSQHAGTTYEQYF	TGCGCCAGCAGCCAACATGCAGGAACAACCTACGAGCAGTACTTC
TRBJ2-7	TRBV19	-	-	CASSIVGDSYEQYF	TGTGCCAGTAGTATCGTCGGGGACTCCTACGAGCAGTACTTC